These T cell receptor beta chains were read from a single sample in a study of blood T cell repertoires in COVID-19. Data came from immunoSEQ multiplex PCR; TCRdb stores just in-frame clones and leaves some out. Found here are just under 150,000 clones, more than 75% of them singletons; the top ten hold about 5%. Source material: peripheral blood. The receptors stem from a human donor in a cohort sampled during active COVID-19. Both conserved end residues are part of each CDR3. D genes are given only for firm matches. Clone size, where shown, is once, few, many, or a class for clones that have expanded.

CDR3nt,CDR3aa,j_gene,d_gene,v_gene,abundance
TGTGCCAGTACTCCCTACCCCCCACGAAGCAATCAGCCCCAGCATTTT,CASTPYPPRSNQPQHF,TRBJ1-5,NA,TRBV19,NA
TGTGCCAGCTCACCACCGGACAGGCTCTACAATGAGCAGTTCTTC,CASSPPDRLYNEQFF,TRBJ2-1,TRBD1,TRBV18,few
TGCAGTGCTAGTGACCCTAGCGGGAGGTTAGGGTCCTACAATGAGCAGTTCTTC,CSASDPSGRLGSYNEQFF,TRBJ2-1,TRBD2,TRBV20-1,NA
TGTGCCAGCAGTTCGACACTTGGGAGTAACACTGAAGCTTTCTTT,CASSSTLGSNTEAFF,TRBJ1-1,NA,TRBV28,NA
TGTGCCAGCAGTTCAGGGACAGGGGGCTATCAGCCCCAGCATTTT,CASSSGTGGYQPQHF,TRBJ1-5,TRBD1,TRBV6-5,NA
TGTGCCAGCAGCCCGAACCAGGGGGTACGTTCACCCCTCCACTTT,CASSPNQGVRSPLHF,TRBJ1-6,TRBD1,TRBV7-2,NA
TGTGCCAGCAGTGATGTTACGGGACAGGGTGGAAACACCATATATTTT,CASSDVTGQGGNTIYF,TRBJ1-3,TRBD1,TRBV6-1,NA
TGTGCCTGGACGAAGGCTAGCGGGACCTACAATGAGCAGTTCTTC,CAWTKASGTYNEQFF,TRBJ2-1,TRBD2,TRBV30,NA
TGTGCCAGCAGTTACAAGGACAGGGTAGGATCACCCCTCCACTTT,CASSYKDRVGSPLHF,TRBJ1-6,TRBD1,TRBV6-6,NA
TGTGCCTGGAGACAGGCGAATAATTCACCCCTCCACTTT,CAWRQANNSPLHF,TRBJ1-6,NA,TRBV30,few
TGTGCTAGCAGCTTAGCACCAGCGGGAGCGAGTTACAATGAGCAGTTCTTC,CASSLAPAGASYNEQFF,TRBJ2-1,TRBD2,TRBV7-7,NA
TGTGCCTGGAGTAACAGGGGCACTGAAGCTTTCTTT,CAWSNRGTEAFF,TRBJ1-1,TRBD1,TRBV30,NA
TGTGCCAGCAGTGAATATGTTCCTACCTACGAGCAGTACTTC,CASSEYVPTYEQYF,TRBJ2-7,NA,TRBV25-1,NA
TGTGCCAGCAGTTACGGCATTGCACGTAATTCACCCCTCCACTTT,CASSYGIARNSPLHF,TRBJ1-6,NA,TRBV6-2/TRBV6-3,NA
TGTGCCTGGAGTGTGGGGGGGAAGAACACTGAAGCTTTCTTT,CAWSVGGKNTEAFF,TRBJ1-1,NA,TRBV30,NA
TGTGCCAGCAGTTGGGACAGGGGGGCTAATCAGCCCCAGCATTTT,CASSWDRGANQPQHF,TRBJ1-5,TRBD1,TRBV6-5,NA
TGTGCCAGCAGCTCTGGGGGACAGGTTGAGCAGTACTTC,CASSSGGQVEQYF,TRBJ2-7,TRBD1,TRBV7-9,medium-sized
TGTGCCAGCAGTTTATCGACAGATACGCAGTATTTT,CASSLSTDTQYF,TRBJ2-3,NA,TRBV28,NA
TGTGCCAGCAGCTTTATGACAGGGGTACGAGAAAAACTGTTTTTT,CASSFMTGVREKLFF,TRBJ1-4,TRBD1,TRBV7-8,few
TGTGCCAGCAGTCCCCTGGGGGGACAGCCCCAGCATTTT,CASSPLGGQPQHF,TRBJ1-5,NA,TRBV12-3/TRBV12-4,NA
TGTGCCAGCAGCTTGGCTCGGGATGCACCCCTCCACTTT,CASSLARDAPLHF,TRBJ1-6,NA,TRBV5-4,few
TGTGCCAGCAGCTCTTGGACAGTTAGCACAGATACGCAGTATTTT,CASSSWTVSTDTQYF,TRBJ2-3,NA,TRBV7-9,NA
TGCGCCAGCAGCCAAGAGAGGGGGAGCAGGGGCTATGGCTACACCTTC,CASSQERGSRGYGYTF,TRBJ1-2,NA,TRBV4-1,NA
TGTGCCAGTAGTGGACAGGGTTATCAGCCCCAGCATTTT,CASSGQGYQPQHF,TRBJ1-5,TRBD1,TRBV19,NA
TGCGCCAGCAGCGACAGGGCCAGCACAGATACGCAGTATTTT,CASSDRASTDTQYF,TRBJ2-3,TRBD1,TRBV10-2,NA
TGTGCCAGCAACCCTAGCGGTTTATCGGGAGATACGCAGTATTTT,CASNPSGLSGDTQYF,TRBJ2-3,TRBD2,TRBV6-5,few
TGTGCCAGCAGTCTAGCGGGAGGCTCCTACAATGAGCAGTTCTTC,CASSLAGGSYNEQFF,TRBJ2-1,TRBD2,TRBV2,NA
TGCGCCAGCAGCTTGGGGGGCAGTTCAACAACTAATGAAAAACTGTTTTTT,CASSLGGSSTTNEKLFF,TRBJ1-4,NA,TRBV5-1,NA
TGTGCCAGCAGCTCAGGACAGGGAGTAGGGAACACCATATATTTT,CASSSGQGVGNTIYF,TRBJ1-3,TRBD1,TRBV3-1/TRBV3-2,NA
TGTGCCAGCAGAAACAGGGGAAATAACTATGGCTACACCTTC,CASRNRGNNYGYTF,TRBJ1-2,TRBD1,TRBV6-5,NA
TGTGCCAGCGGAGAAACCGGGACAGGGGAAGGCTACACCTTC,CASGETGTGEGYTF,TRBJ1-2,TRBD1,TRBV2,NA
TGTGCCAGCAGCCAAGATAACGGGGAGCTGTTTTTT,CASSQDNGELFF,TRBJ2-2,NA,TRBV3-1/TRBV3-2,NA
TGTGCCAGCAGGAGGCTAGCGGGAAACACCGGGGAGCTGTTTTTT,CASRRLAGNTGELFF,TRBJ2-2,TRBD2,TRBV6-4,NA
TGTGCCAGCAGTTTTCCTGCCATAGCTGAAGCTTTCTTT,CASSFPAIAEAFF,TRBJ1-1,NA,TRBV28,once
TGTGCCAGCAGCCTTGCCGCGGAGGAATACTCTGGGGCCAACGTCCTGACTTTC,CASSLAAEEYSGANVLTF,TRBJ2-6,NA,TRBV7-9,NA
TGTGCCAGCAGTTACAGGGGGCAGGGGACTGAAGCTTTCTTT,CASSYRGQGTEAFF,TRBJ1-1,TRBD1,TRBV6-2/TRBV6-3,NA
TGTGCCAGCAGCCCTGCTTGGCAGAACACCGGGGAGCTGTTTTTT,CASSPAWQNTGELFF,TRBJ2-2,NA,TRBV5-6,NA
TGTGCCAGCAGCGCCGGAGCCCTAGCGGGGGGCCGGGAGACCCAGTACTTC,CASSAGALAGGRETQYF,TRBJ2-5,TRBD2,TRBV9,NA
TGTGCCAGTAGCGCGGGAGGTAGCACCGGGGAGCTGTTTTTT,CASSAGGSTGELFF,TRBJ2-2,TRBD2,TRBV19,once
TGCGCCAGCACCCCAGGGGACAGGGAGGATGAGCAGTTCTTC,CASTPGDREDEQFF,TRBJ2-1,TRBD1,TRBV10-1,NA
TGTGCCAGCAGCCAATCAGGGGGCGCTGGGAATGAGCAGTTCTTC,CASSQSGGAGNEQFF,TRBJ2-1,TRBD1,TRBV3-1/TRBV3-2,NA
TGTGCCAGCAGTACACCTAATCGACCCGACAGGGGGGATCAAGAGACCCAGTACTTC,CASSTPNRPDRGDQETQYF,TRBJ2-5,TRBD1,TRBV2,NA
TGTGCCAGTACCGCGCAACAACGCAGGGGCTACACCTTC,CASTAQQRRGYTF,TRBJ1-2,NA,TRBV19,NA
TGTGCCACCAGTGACGCTTCCGGGACAGGGGGCTGGCCTGGCTACACCTTC,CATSDASGTGGWPGYTF,TRBJ1-2,TRBD1,TRBV24-1,NA
TGTGCCAGCAGCTTAGAGGGGGGGATAGGGACCCAGTACTTC,CASSLEGGIGTQYF,TRBJ2-5,NA,TRBV7-2,NA
TGTGCCACCAGCACAATGCTGACAGGGAGAAACATTCAGTACTTC,CATSTMLTGRNIQYF,TRBJ2-4,TRBD1,TRBV15,NA
TGTGCCAGCAGCCACTCCGGGACAGCGAGCTATGGCTACACCTTC,CASSHSGTASYGYTF,TRBJ1-2,TRBD1,TRBV6-5,few
TGTGCCAGCAAAAAACTAGCTGAGGCCACAGATACGCAGTATTTT,CASKKLAEATDTQYF,TRBJ2-3,NA,TRBV2,once
TGTGCCAGCAGCCGACAGTCGAACACTGAAGCTTTCTTT,CASSRQSNTEAFF,TRBJ1-1,NA,TRBV7-3,NA
TGCGCCAGCAGTGTAGTACAGGGGGCCAGGGAGACCCAGTACTTC,CASSVVQGARETQYF,TRBJ2-5,TRBD1,TRBV10-2,NA
TGTGCCAGTAGTATACCTGGGACAGGGTCGGGGCTTGAAGCTTTCTTT,CASSIPGTGSGLEAFF,TRBJ1-1,TRBD1,TRBV19,NA
TGTGCCAGCAGCCAAGAACCGACAGGGTTGGGCTCACCCCTCCACTTT,CASSQEPTGLGSPLHF,TRBJ1-6,TRBD1,TRBV4-2,once
TGTGCCAGCAGTGGGCAGCGTACCCAAAAGGGCTACACCTTC,CASSGQRTQKGYTF,TRBJ1-2,NA,TRBV2,NA
TGTGCCAGCAGTTCGACTCACGGCCATCAGCCCCAGCATTTT,CASSSTHGHQPQHF,TRBJ1-5,NA,TRBV27,NA
TGTGCCAGTAGTATATACCTAACGCGGGAATGGGAGACCCAGTACTTC,CASSIYLTREWETQYF,TRBJ2-5,NA,TRBV19,NA
TGTGCCAGCAGCTACACTAGCGGGGGACCCTACGAGCAGTACTTC,CASSYTSGGPYEQYF,TRBJ2-7,TRBD2,TRBV7-9,NA
TGTGCCAGCAGTGAAGCGTCATTTGGCAGCGAATACTTC,CASSEASFGSEYF,TRBJ2-5,NA,TRBV2,few